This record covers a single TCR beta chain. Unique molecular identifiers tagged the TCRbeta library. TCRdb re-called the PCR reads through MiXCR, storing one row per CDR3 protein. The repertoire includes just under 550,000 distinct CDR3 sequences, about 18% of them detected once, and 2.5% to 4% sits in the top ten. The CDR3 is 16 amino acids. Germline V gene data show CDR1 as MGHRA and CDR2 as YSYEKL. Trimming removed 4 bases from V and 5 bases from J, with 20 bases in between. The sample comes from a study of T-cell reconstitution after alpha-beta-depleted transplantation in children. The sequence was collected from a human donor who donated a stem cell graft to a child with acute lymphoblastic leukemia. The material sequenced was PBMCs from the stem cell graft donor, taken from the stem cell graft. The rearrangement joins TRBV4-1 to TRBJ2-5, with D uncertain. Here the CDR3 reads CASSRIRTLVAETQYF. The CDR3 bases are TGCGCCAGCAGCCGAATTAGAACCCTAGTTGCTGAGACCCAGTACTTC.